The sequence of this TCR beta chain was determined in a study of Graves' ophthalmopathy and Graves' hyperthyroidism. Study results and limitations: Using 13 signatures, a model distinguished ophthalmopathy from stable hyperthyroidism, reaching 85% to 90% sensitivity and approximately 81% specificity. Blood also carried most expanded thyroid clonotypes exceeding 0.001 frequency.

This clonotype has at least ten counts. Antigen: not known. Amplification of the TCR beta CDR3 regions used RNA transcripts (as template). First-round RT-PCR relied on HTBI primers, and a second-round multiplex PCR came next. TCRdb analysed the multiplex PCR reads with MiXCR anew, one entry per CDR3 protein. This table holds hundreds of thousands of distinct CDR3 sequences, over 15% found once. Calling hyperthyroidism stable required that no ophthalmopathy show up within 18 months of follow-up. 8.5 to 10 ml of fresh blood yielded the PBMCs by density gradient. The V and J ends lost 2 bases and 4 bases respectively, with 16 bases between them. The CDR3 is 16 residues long. Germline V gives CDR1 KGHDR, CDR2 SFDVKD.

This clonotype was sampled from a woman aged 18 to 35 with stable Graves' hyperthyroidism. The sequenced sample was peripheral blood. This chain uses TRBV24-1 with TRBJ2-5; tentatively, D is TRBD1 (6 bases). The CDR3 nucleotides read TGTGCCACCAGTGATTCATCGGGACAAGCAAGAGAGACCCAGTACTTC. It specifies CATSDSSGQARETQYF.